Below, 30 T cell receptor beta chains from the same sample are listed, as sequenced in a study of a mutant IDH1 vaccine in newly diagnosed glioma. Time point indicated: week 23, last vaccination. It was 300 ug of mutant IDH1 20-mer peptide that made up each vaccine dose, given with topical imiquimod. Antigens of these TCRs are unknown. Measured with immunoSEQ multiplex PCR; TCRdb has only the in-frame clones, and not every one. In the table there are under 85,000 clones, approximately 85% of which are singletons. The sample in question was PBMCs, obtained from a glioma patient whose treatment included an IDH1 peptide vaccine. The source is a woman between 50 and 59 years old with glioma.

The chain has TRBV5-1 and TRBJ2-1; 12 bases agree with TRBD1. This CDR3 has 15 residues. Germline V CDR1 and CDR2: SGHRS, YFSETQ. Unmatched junction bases numbered 2, after V lost 3 bases and J lost 4 bases. The CDR3 region is CASSSGQGAYNEQFF. The CDR3, as DNA: TGCGCCAGCAGCTCGGGACAGGGGGCGTACAATGAGCAGTTCTTC.

This rearrangement joins TRBV4-1 to TRBJ2-7; unclear D gene. The germline V gene encodes CDR1 MGHRA and CDR2 YSYEKL. This CDR3 has 12 amino acids. Trimming took 0 bases from V and 0 from J, leaving 0 bases between them. CDR3 bases: TGCGCCAGCAGCCAAGACTCCTACGAGCAGTACTTC. Amino acid sequence: CASSQDSYEQYF.

The chain uses TRBV7-9 and TRBJ2-4; D unresolved. Germline V CDR1 and CDR2: SEHNR, FQNEAQ (reference sequence). The V gene lost 5 bases and the J gene lost 5 bases, with 16 bases spanning the gap. The CDR3 contains 15 residues. CDR3 sequence: CASSQVASGENIQYF. In nucleotides, the CDR3 is TGTGCCAGCAGCCAAGTGGCTAGTGGGGAAAACATTCAGTACTTC.

The chain links TRBV7-3 to TRBJ2-3; 8 nucleotides agree with TRBD1. Trimming cost V 2 bases and J 2 bases; bases outside gene matches: 3. Germline CDR1 is SGHTA and CDR2 is FQGTGA. The CDR3 has 15 residues. Here the CDR3 reads CASSLAGGPTDTQYF. The DNA of the CDR3 is TGTGCCAGCAGCTTAGCAGGGGGCCCCACAGATACGCAGTATTTT.

This sequence joins TRBV5-1 and TRBJ2-7, with no clear D. The CDR3 loop spans 14 amino acids. Germline-derived CDR1 and CDR2 are SGHRS and YFSETQ. Trimming took off 4 bases at V and 4 bases at J, with 15 bases between the two ends. The CDR3 spells CASSDGPLPYEQYF. CDR3 bases: TGCGCCAGCAGCGATGGACCTCTTCCTTACGAGCAGTACTTC.

Points on this clone: The junction shows a germline mismatch at one end, possibly a read error. The chain combines TRBV10-3 with TRBJ2-3, with a weak D call TRBD1 (5 bases). CDR1 ENHRY and CDR2 SYGVKD come from the germline V gene. The CDR3 sequence is 14 residues long. CDR3 protein: CAIAPGLGTDAQYF. The CDR3 DNA follows: TGTGCCATCGCACCAGGGCTTGGCACAGATGCGCAGTATTTT.

The chain recombines TRBV6-1 with TRBJ1-2, with D unclear. The CDR3 has 12 amino acids. Trimming shortened V by 0 bases and J by 12 bases, and 11 bases separated the two germline ends. The germline CDR1 and CDR2 sequences are MNHNS and SASEGT. The CDR3 protein is CASSEAEGKNTF. The CDR3 DNA follows: TGTGCCAGCAGTGAAGCTGAGGGTAAAAACACCTTC.

The chain recombines TRBV7-9 with TRBJ1-5, with 9 bases identical to TRBD1. Losses at the gene ends were 0 bases for V and 4 bases for J; bases not matched to a gene: 10. The CDR3 runs to 18 residues. Germline assignment: CDR1 SEHNR and CDR2 FQNEAQ (reference sequence). The CDR3 DNA is TGTGCCAGCAGCTTAGCTTCGGGGGGGACAGGGACTAATCAGCCCCAGCATTTT. It translates to CASSLASGGTGTNQPQHF.

By proportion, this clone is medium-sized. This chain joins TRBV29-1 and TRBJ2-6, with D hard to call. The V end lost 8 bases, the J end lost 0 bases, and 5 bases lay between the germline ends. The CDR3 consists of 12 residues. The V gene's germline CDR1 is SQVTM and CDR2 ANQGSEA. The DNA of the CDR3 is TGCAGCACAAACTCTGGGGCCAACGTCCTGACTTTC. Translation gives CSTNSGANVLTF.

V usage is TRBV10-3 and J usage is TRBJ1-1; 8 bases agree with TRBD1. From germline, CDR1 is ENHRY and CDR2 SYGVKD. This CDR3 region has 16 residues. J was trimmed by 1 base and V by 0 bases; bases with no gene match: 4. In nucleotides, the CDR3 is TGTGCCATCAGTGAGTCGAAGGGGACAGGGAACACTGAAGCTTTCTTT. Protein: CAISESKGTGNTEAFF.

This CDR3 is CASSKGGLTTNEKLFF. The CDR3 coding sequence is TGCGCCAGCAGCAAGGGGGGGCTTACAACTAATGAAAAACTGTTTTTT. The chain joins TRBV5-1 to TRBJ1-4; D perhaps matches TRBD1 (6 bases). Between the trimmed V and J ends, which lost 4 bases and 0 bases, there was a span of 13 bases. The CDR3 extends over 16 amino acids. Per germline, CDR1 SGHRS and CDR2 YFSETQ.

The rearrangement uses TRBV28 and TRBJ2-3; 10 nucleotides agree with TRBD2. The CDR3 contains 15 residues. Germline CDR1 MDHEN, CDR2 SYDVKM. The trim removed 3 bases at V and 5 bases at J, leaving 5 bases unmatched. CDR3 nucleotide sequence: TGTGCCAGCAGTTTGAGCGGGAGGGCCGGAGATACGCAGTATTTT. It specifies CASSLSGRAGDTQYF.

This chain links TRBV7-9 with TRBJ2-1; the D is unclear. V lost 5 bases to trimming and J lost 1 base, with 15 bases between them. CDR3 length: 16 amino acids. Germline V lookup: CDR1 SEHNR, CDR2 FQNEAQ (reference sequence). CDR3: CASSPGGVASYNEQFF. The CDR3 DNA is TGTGCCAGCAGCCCCGGCGGAGTCGCTTCCTACAATGAGCAGTTCTTC.

This rearrangement joins TRBV5-1 to TRBJ2-5; 9 bases fit TRBD1. Germline CDR1 and CDR2: SGHRS and YFSETQ. CDR3 length: 14 amino acids. Germline trimming cut 4 bases from V and 5 bases from J; bases unmatched to any gene: 6. DNA of the CDR3: TGCGCCAGCAGCCGGACAGGGGTGTTTGAGACCCAGTACTTC. Translating gives CASSRTGVFETQYF.

This clone was counted only a few times. The chain has TRBV7-9 and TRBJ2-1; D is possibly TRBD2 (5 bases). Germline assignment: CDR1 SEHNR and CDR2 FQNEAQ (reference sequence). The length of the CDR3 is 12 residues. V shed 5 bases and J shed 13 bases, with 15 bases lying between them. The CDR3 DNA is TGTGCCAGCAGCCCCCCGAGTAGCGTCCAGTTCTTC. It specifies CASSPPSSVQFF.

V is TRBV27 and J is TRBJ2-1; either TRBD1 or TRBD2 may supply D (5 bases each). Germline CDR1 and CDR2: MNHEY and SMNVEV (reference sequence). Trimming stripped 3 bases from V and 4 bases from J, with 16 bases between. The CDR3 totals 16 residues. As DNA, the CDR3 is TGTGCCAGCAGTTTTTGGGGGAGTGGGGTTTACAATGAGCAGTTCTTC. Protein: CASSFWGSGVYNEQFF.

Remarks on this clone: Germline is not matched at one junction end, which may reflect a read error. The chain combines TRBV10-3 with TRBJ2-7; no definite D call. CDR1 and CDR2 from the germline V gene are ENHRY and SYGVKD. This CDR3 has 11 residues. CDR3 bases: TGTGCCATCAGTGATCCCCCCGAGCAGCACTTC. Amino acids: CAISDPPEQHF.

The rearrangement joins TRBV10-3 to TRBJ2-1; 10 bases map to TRBD2. The CDR3 spans 16 residues. Germline V gene sequence: CDR1 ENHRY, CDR2 SYGVKD. V gave up 0 bases and J gave up 4 bases; unmatched junction bases: 3. The CDR3 region has the DNA TGTGCCATCAGTGAGTCCCGGACTAGCGGATACAATGAGCAGTTCTTC. The encoded protein is CAISESRTSGYNEQFF.

This sequence joins TRBV28 and TRBJ2-7; 10 bases align to TRBD1. Per the germline V gene, CDR1 is MDHEN and CDR2 is SYDVKM. Losses at the gene ends were 4 bases for V and 1 base for J; bases not matched to a gene: 4. This CDR3 comprises 15 residues. CDR3 amino acids: CASSWGQGFSYEQYF. The CDR3 coding sequence is TGTGCCAGCAGTTGGGGACAGGGGTTTTCCTACGAGCAGTACTTC.

CDR3 loop: CASSKGQNTGELFF. CDR3 bases: TGCGCCAGCAGCAAGGGACAGAACACCGGGGAGCTGTTTTTT. This chain joins TRBV5-1 and TRBJ2-2; D is possibly TRBD1 (6 bases). The CDR3 length is 14 residues. In germline, CDR1 is SGHRS, CDR2 YFSETQ. V lost 4 bases, J lost 1 base, and 8 bases lay in between.

This clone was seen only a few times. The chain joins TRBV13 to TRBJ2-7; the D gene is possibly TRBD2 (5 bases). The germline V gene encodes CDR1 PRHDT and CDR2 FYEKMQ (reference sequence). The CDR3 covers 12 residues. The V and J ends lost 1 base and 5 bases respectively, with 6 bases between them. For the CDR3, the DNA is TGTGCCAGCAGCTTAGTGGGAGACGAGCAGTACTTC. Translated: CASSLVGDEQYF.

J is TRBJ1-2 and V is TRBV6-5, with D unclear. Per the germline V gene, CDR1 is MNHEY and CDR2 is SVGAGI. This CDR3 is built from 13 residues. Trimming left V 11 bases short and J 5 bases short, with 18 bases between. The CDR3 nucleotides read TGTGCCGTCTTTGGGGAATCGGGGTATGGCTACACCTTC. Translation: CAVFGESGYGYTF.

The V gene is TRBV7-3, the J gene TRBJ2-5; TRBD2 matches at 8 bases. The CDR3 has 14 residues. Germline V lookup: CDR1 SGHTA, CDR2 FQGTGA. With 5 bases clipped from V and 1 base from J, the junction kept 3 bases outside the gene matches. The CDR3 spells CASSPGGAQETQYF. The CDR3 nucleotides are TGTGCCAGCAGCCCGGGGGGGGCCCAAGAGACCCAGTACTTC.

The V call is TRBV7-8, the J call TRBJ2-6; D is perhaps TRBD1 (6 bases). The V and J ends lost 5 bases and 2 bases respectively, with 19 bases between them. The germline V gene has CDR1 SGHVS and CDR2 FQNEAQ. There are 18 residues in the CDR3. The CDR3 DNA reads as TGTGCCAGCAGCCCATACAGGGTATTATCGCCTGGGGCCAACGTCCTGACTTTC. Amino acids: CASSPYRVLSPGANVLTF. The variable domain in full, with the rest retrieved from reference TRBV7-8 and TRBJ2-6, is GAGVSQSPRYKVAKRGQDVALRCDPISGHVSLFWYQQALGQGPEFLTYFQNEAQLDKSGLPSDRFFAERPEGSVSTLKIQRTQQEDSAVYLCASSPYRVLSPGANVLTFGAGSRLTVL.

This clone was counted between two and nine times. The chain links TRBV30 to TRBJ1-1; D remains ambiguous. Trimming took off 8 bases at V and 0 bases at J, with 13 bases between the two ends. The CDR3 totals 13 residues. Germline CDR1 is GTSNPN and CDR2 is SVGIG (reference sequence). DNA of the CDR3: TGTGCCCTAATGGTTCGTGTGAACACTGAAGCTTTCTTT. It is translated as CALMVRVNTEAFF.

The J gene is TRBJ2-5, the V gene TRBV7-9, with D maybe TRBD2 (5 bases). Germline lookup yields CDR1 SEHNR and CDR2 FQNEAQ (reference sequence). The V end was cut by 2 bases, the J end by 5 bases, with 21 bases between. The CDR3 covers 17 residues. This chain's CDR3 is CASSLSAGPRRGETQYF. The CDR3 nucleotides read TGTGCCAGCAGCTTAAGTGCTGGGCCCAGGCGCGGGGAGACCCAGTACTTC. The full variable domain, completed using reference TRBV7-9 and TRBJ2-5, is DTGVSQNPRHKITKRGQNVTFRCDPISEHNRLYWYRQTLGQGPEFLTYFQNEAQLEKSRLLSDRFSAERPKGSFSTLEIQRTEQGDSAMYLCASSLSAGPRRGETQYFGPGTRLLVL.

The sample holds one count of this clone. The gene calls are TRBV6-1 and TRBJ2-1, with 14 bases lining up with TRBD2. The CDR3 sequence is 16 residues long. Germline V gene lookup returns CDR1 MNHNS and CDR2 SASEGT. After removal of 3 bases from V and 8 bases from J, the junction contained 6 bases not matched to a gene. Here the CDR3 DNA reads TGTGCCAGCAGTGAGGGGACTAGCGGGAGAGGATATGAGCAGTTCTTC. Translating gives CASSEGTSGRGYEQFF.

This clone was detected a few times. The gene calls are TRBV30 and TRBJ1-1; TRBD1 aligns across 8 bases. CDR3 length: 12 residues. With 3 bases clipped from V and 4 bases from J, the junction kept 1 base outside the gene matches. Per germline, CDR1 GTSNPN and CDR2 SVGIG (reference sequence). The CDR3 DNA follows: TGTGCCTGGAGGGGGACAGGCACTGAAGCTTTCTTT. Its translation is CAWRGTGTEAFF.

The V call is TRBV6-5, the J call TRBJ1-2, with D maybe TRBD1 (5 bases). Germline values: CDR1 MNHEY, CDR2 SVGAGI. Trimming removed 7 bases at V and 4 bases at J, with 10 bases between. The length of the CDR3 is 12 residues. CDR3 coding DNA: TGTGCCAGCATGGGACGGGGCTATGGCTACACCTTC. Protein product: CASMGRGYGYTF.

The CDR3 nucleotides are TGTGCCATCAGTGAGAGGGGGGGAGAATACAATGAGCAGTTCTTC. As protein: CAISERGGEYNEQFF. The chain uses TRBV10-3 and TRBJ2-1; D possibly corresponds to TRBD2 (7 bases). Germline CDR1 reads ENHRY; CDR2 reads SYGVKD. V was clipped by 2 bases and J by 4 bases, with 12 bases between them. The CDR3 totals 15 residues.